The 14 T cell receptor beta chains reported below all come from one sample, sequenced in a study of T cell responses to AZD1222 COVID-19 vaccine. Some clones are missing from TCRdb's copy, which holds only in-frame ones; the method was immunoSEQ multiplex PCR. The table lists approximately 130,000 clones, roughly 90% of them singletons. Sequences were derived from peripheral blood, sampled on day 0 of AZD1222 vaccination. The receptor source for this set is an adult in good health.

This rearrangement joins TRBV18 to TRBJ2-3; D possibly corresponds to TRBD1 (6 bases). Per germline, CDR1 KGHSH and CDR2 LQKENI. The CDR3 runs 16 residues. The V gene lost 2 bases and the J gene lost 4 bases, with 16 bases spanning the gap. CDR3 in DNA: TGTGCCAGCTCACCAGTGGCAGGGGCCCTCCCAGATACGCAGTATTTT. Amino acids: CASSPVAGALPDTQYF.

This chain connects TRBV28 to TRBJ1-2, with 7 bases identical to TRBD1. V lost 6 bases to trimming and J lost 7 bases; unmatched junction nucleotides: 5. Germline V CDR1 and CDR2: MDHEN, SYDVKM. This CDR3 is 12 amino acids long. CDR3 sequence (DNA): TGTGCCAGCAGCCGACAGGGACCTGGCTACACCTTC. This sequence encodes CASSRQGPGYTF.

This clone has a single count. This chain joins TRBV18 and TRBJ1-6; unclear D gene. Germline lookup yields CDR1 KGHSH and CDR2 LQKENI. V was trimmed by 3 bases and J by 9 bases, leaving 12 bases between them. The CDR3 spans 14 residues. The CDR3 nucleotides read TGTGCCAGCTCACCCTCTCCTTGGGGTTCACCCCTCCACTTT. Protein product: CASSPSPWGSPLHF.

The chain has TRBV27 and TRBJ2-2, with D uncertain. The CDR3 is 14 amino acids. Trimming took off 2 bases at V and 3 bases at J, with 7 bases between the two ends. The germline CDR1 and CDR2 sequences are MNHEY and SMNVEV (reference sequence). The CDR3 DNA is TGTGCCAGCAGTTTACTCGCCTACACCGGGGAGCTGTTTTTT. This encodes CASSLLAYTGELFF.

This CDR3 is CASGAEGNSPLHF. The CDR3 bases are TGTGCCAGTGGGGCCGAGGGGAATTCACCCCTCCACTTT. This sequence joins TRBV19 and TRBJ1-6; D possibly corresponds to TRBD1 (5 bases). Looked up from germline, CDR1 is LNHDA and CDR2 is SQIVND (reference sequence). This CDR3 is 13 amino acids long. The ends were cut back, 8 bases at V and 7 bases at J, with 12 bases in the middle.

The chain uses TRBV28 and TRBJ2-7, with D unresolved. Germline V gene data show CDR1 as MDHEN and CDR2 as SYDVKM. The CDR3 runs to 14 residues. V lost 8 bases to trimming and J lost 0 bases, with 14 bases between them. CDR3 protein: CASLGSTGSYEQYF. CDR3 coding DNA: TGTGCCAGCCTAGGTTCCACGGGCTCCTACGAGCAGTACTTC.

V usage is TRBV6-5 and J usage is TRBJ2-7; D is possibly TRBD1 or TRBD2 (5 bases each). Germline CDR1 and CDR2: MNHEY and SVGAGI. V was pared by 4 bases and J by 5 bases, with 18 bases between. This CDR3 has 15 residues. The CDR3 sequence: CASSSPGTGSHEQYF. In nucleotides, the CDR3 is TGTGCCAGCAGTTCACCCGGGACCGGGTCTCACGAGCAGTACTTC.

This chain joins TRBV12-5 and TRBJ2-2, with D possibly called TRBD1 or TRBD2 (5 bases each). CDR3 length: 17 amino acids. Trimming shortened V by 5 bases and J by 0 bases, and 16 bases separated the two germline ends. CDR1 LGHNT and CDR2 FRNRAP come from the germline V gene. The CDR3, as DNA: TGTGCTAGTGGTCCGCCCATGGGGACGGCGAACACCGGGGAGCTGTTTTTT. This encodes CASGPPMGTANTGELFF.

The chain couples TRBV5-1 to TRBJ2-3, with D perhaps TRBD1 or TRBD2 (5 bases each). V was clipped by 3 bases and J by 5 bases, with 16 bases between them. CDR3 size: 15 residues. Germline CDR1 SGHRS, CDR2 YFSETQ. CDR3 protein: CASSSNRGTKDTQYF. Written as DNA, the CDR3 is TGCGCCAGCAGCTCAAACAGAGGGACGAAAGATACGCAGTATTTT.

CDR3 residues: CASSTLRGITDTQYF. The CDR3 region has the DNA TGTGCCAGTAGTACCCTCCGCGGGATAACAGATACGCAGTATTTT. This chain links TRBV19 with TRBJ2-3; D is possibly TRBD2 (6 bases). The V gene lost 4 bases and the J gene lost 3 bases, with 14 bases spanning the gap. The germline V gene encodes CDR1 LNHDA and CDR2 SQIVND (reference sequence). The CDR3 is 15 amino acids.

This sequence joins TRBV21-1 and TRBJ1-5; the DNA was not used to check the table's D call, TRBD1. TRBV21-1 is described as a pseudogene. This CDR3 spans 14 amino acids. The CDR3, as DNA: TGTGCCAGCACCCAGGGTGGGGGCAATCAGCCCCAGCATTTT. This sequence encodes CASTQGGGNQPQHF.

The rearrangement joins TRBV5-1 to TRBJ1-6; perhaps TRBD1 as D (6 bases). The V gene's germline CDR1 is SGHRS and CDR2 YFSETQ. With 3 bases removed from V and 8 bases from J, the gap between germline ends came to 9 bases. The CDR3 extends over 13 amino acids. The CDR3 coding sequence is TGCGCCAGCAGCTGGGGGGCCGATTCACCCCTCCACTTT. Translation gives CASSWGADSPLHF. Full variable domain (outside the CDR3, taken from reference TRBV5-1 and TRBJ1-6): KAGVTQTPRYLIKTRGQQVTLSCSPISGHRSVSWYQQTPGQGLQFLFEYFSETQRNKGNFPGRFSGRQFSNSRSEMNVSTLELGDSALYLCASSWGADSPLHFGNGTRLTVT.

The CDR3 nucleotides are TGCGCCAGCAGCTTGGAGGGACTAGCGGAGGGAGATACGCAGTATTTT. Translating gives CASSLEGLAEGDTQYF. The chain is built from TRBV5-1 and TRBJ2-3; 11 nucleotides line up with TRBD2. The CDR3 length is 16 residues. V gave up 0 bases and J gave up 5 bases; unmatched junction bases: 5. Germline values: CDR1 SGHRS, CDR2 YFSETQ.

The V and J genes are TRBV15 and TRBJ2-3; 9 bases agree with TRBD2. This CDR3 is built from 17 residues. V was pared by 0 bases and J by 0 bases, with 4 bases of the junction left unmatched. Germline V gives CDR1 LNHNV, CDR2 YYDKDF (reference sequence). In nucleotides, the CDR3 is TGTGCCACCAGCAGAGAGGCGGGAGGGGCTAGCACAGATACGCAGTATTTT. This codes for CATSREAGGASTDTQYF.